These T cell receptor beta chains were read from a single sample in a study of blood T cells in healthy people across ages. TCRdb independently ran MiXCR on the 5' RACE reads; one entry per CDR3 protein. This sample yields 2 million or so distinct CDR3 sequences, of which around half are seen a single time; roughly 2.1% belongs to the top ten. Sequencing was carried out using blood. The receptors stem from a woman aged 40-49 years in good health. Both conserved end residues are part of each CDR3. The order of the fields is CDR3 length, V gene, J gene, clone size, D gene, CDR3 DNA, CDR3 protein. A D gene is named only where the DNA matches it firmly. Size tells how often a clone was seen (once, few, many) or the class of an expanded clone, and some rows leave it out.

14	TRBV7-6	TRBJ1-1	-	TRBD1	TGTGCCAGCAGCGCAGCTCCAGGGGGCGCGAGGGCTTTCTTT	CASSAAPGGARAFF
17	TRBV7-6	TRBJ1-5	few	-	TGTGCCAGCAGCCAACGGGAGTGGCAGTTAAGCAATCAGCCCCAGCATTTT	CASSQREWQLSNQPQHF
14	TRBV5-1	TRBJ2-1	few	-	TGCGCCAGCAGCTTGCGGGGGCAGAACAATGAGCAGTTCTTC	CASSLRGQNNEQFF
15	TRBV15	TRBJ1-5	-	-	TGTGCCACCAGCGGCCAACGGACAGGCAATCAGCCCCAGCATTTT	CATSGQRTGNQPQHF
14	TRBV20-1	TRBJ2-1	-	-	TGCAGTGCTAGTGATAGAGTAGCGCGGAATGAGCAGTTCTTC	CSASDRVARNEQFF
13	TRBV6-5	TRBJ1-2	-	TRBD1	TGTGCCAGCAGTCCCGGACAGGTCCGTGGCTACACCTTC	CASSPGQVRGYTF
15	TRBV7-3	TRBJ2-1	-	-	TGTGCCAGCAGCCTGTCGGGGGGCTCCTACAATAAGCAGTTCTTC	CASSLSGGSYNKQFF
14	TRBV6-6	TRBJ2-7	-	TRBD1	TGTGCCAGCAGACCCCGGGACAGTACCTACGAGCAGTACTTC	CASRPRDSTYEQYF
19	TRBV20-1	TRBJ2-3	-	TRBD2	TGCAGTGCTAGAGAGGGTCGACTAGCGGGGGATCCTAGCACAGATACGCAGTATTTT	CSAREGRLAGDPSTDTQYF
15	TRBV28	TRBJ2-7	-	TRBD2	TGTGCCAGCACCGCCCGGGGCGGGGGTGACTACGAGCAGTACTTC	CASTARGGGDYEQYF
15	TRBV7-2	TRBJ1-6	-	-	TGTGCCAGCAGCTTCTACGGAGTCGTCGGTTCACCCCTCCACTTT	CASSFYGVVGSPLHF
14	TRBV7-9	TRBJ2-1	-	-	TGTGCCAGCAGCTTAGCAGCTAGCAAGGGGGGGCAGTTCTTC	CASSLAASKGGQFF
16	TRBV7-2	TRBJ2-3	-	TRBD2	TGTGCCAGCAGCTTCTCAATAACTAGCGGGGGAGATACGCAGTATTTT	CASSFSITSGGDTQYF
15	TRBV11-3	TRBJ2-5	-	TRBD2	TGTGCCAGCAGCTTGGGACTAGCGGAACAAGAGACCCAGTACTTC	CASSLGLAEQETQYF
15	TRBV7-2	TRBJ2-5	few	TRBD2	TGTGCCAGCAGCCTTCCCGGGATGGGAGGGGAGACCCAGTACTTC	CASSLPGMGGETQYF
11	TRBV24-1	TRBJ2-1	-	-	TGTGCCACCAGAGCGGGGACAGAGCAGTTCTTC	CATRAGTEQFF
13	TRBV27	TRBJ2-7	-	-	TGTGCCAGTTCTCCGGACGTCCCATTGGAGCAGTACTTC	CASSPDVPLEQYF
17	TRBV9	TRBJ2-1	-	TRBD1	TGTGCCAGCAGTGGGGACAGGGATTATTTACGGTACAATGAGCAGTTCTTC	CASSGDRDYLRYNEQFF
15	TRBV12-3/TRBV12-4	TRBJ2-1	many	TRBD2	TGTGCCAGCAGTTTTAGACTAGCGGTCCCCAATGAGCAGTTCTTC	CASSFRLAVPNEQFF
18	TRBV7-2	TRBJ1-2	few	TRBD1	TGTGCCAGCAGCTTAAGGAAAACAGGGGGGTATGGAAACTATGGCTACACCTTC	CASSLRKTGGYGNYGYTF
13	TRBV27	TRBJ2-3	-	-	TGTGCCAGCACCCCTTTTTCATCGGATACGCAGTATTTT	CASTPFSSDTQYF
14	TRBV20-1	TRBJ2-5	-	TRBD2	TGCAGTGTCTCGACTAGCGGGGGAAAAGAGACCCAGTACTTC	CSVSTSGGKETQYF
16	TRBV4-1	TRBJ2-3	-	-	TGCGCCAGCAGCCAAGCGCAGGGAACAACCACAGATACGCAGTATTTT	CASSQAQGTTTDTQYF
15	TRBV6-1	TRBJ1-6	once	-	TGTGCCAGCAGTGGACAAAATGGGCCTAATTCACCCCTCCACTTT	CASSGQNGPNSPLHF
13	TRBV9	TRBJ2-7	once	-	TGTGCCGGCAGCGTAGGACGCGGCTACGAGCAGTACTTC	CAGSVGRGYEQYF
15	TRBV7-9	TRBJ1-6	few	-	TGTGCCAGCACCGGGGACGGCCCGTATAATTCACCCCTCCACTTT	CASTGDGPYNSPLHF
12	TRBV20-1	TRBJ2-5	-	-	TGCAGTGCTAGAGAAGTAAGGGAGACCCAGTACTTC	CSAREVRETQYF
16	TRBV9	TRBJ2-5	few	TRBD2	TGTGCCAGCAGCGCCTTCAGCGGGGGGGTCCAAGAGACCCAGTACTTC	CASSAFSGGVQETQYF
16	TRBV7-9	TRBJ2-5	few	TRBD1	TGTGCCAGCAGCTTAGCTGGGACAGGGTCCCAAGAGACCCAGTACTTC	CASSLAGTGSQETQYF
16	TRBV9	TRBJ2-1	-	TRBD2	TGTGCCAGCAGCGGTCATAGCGGGAGCTCCTACAATGAGCAGTTCTTC	CASSGHSGSSYNEQFF
15	TRBV9	TRBJ2-5	-	TRBD2	TGTGCCAGCAGCGTTGTAGCGGGGGCACAAGAGACCCAGTACTTC	CASSVVAGAQETQYF
16	TRBV25-1	TRBJ1-4	-	-	TGTGCCAGCAGTGGGGGGCGTACAGGGTTGGAAGAAAAACTGTTTTTT	CASSGGRTGLEEKLFF
16	TRBV6-6	TRBJ2-7	-	TRBD2	TGTGCCAGCAGGGGCTCCGGGACGGGGGGTTACAATGAGCAGTACTTC	CASRGSGTGGYNEQYF
19	TRBV4-2	TRBJ2-5	-	TRBD1	TGTGCCAGCAGCCAAGGGGTGGGCAGGGGGCGTTCTCGGCAAGAGACCCAGTACTTC	CASSQGVGRGRSRQETQYF
13	TRBV6-5	TRBJ2-5	once	TRBD2	TGTGCCAGCAGTAAAGCGGGGTTCAATGAGCAGTACTTC	CASSKAGFNEQYF
12	TRBV5-1	TRBJ2-1	few	-	TGCGCCAGCAGCTTGGAGGACGGTGAGCAGTTCTTC	CASSLEDGEQFF
13	TRBV27	TRBJ1-6	few	-	TGTGCCAGCAGTTTTGGACCGGCTTCACCCCTCCACTTT	CASSFGPASPLHF
14	TRBV12-3/TRBV12-4	TRBJ2-1	-	-	TGTGCCAGCAGCTCTGTGGGGGCCTTATTCGAGCAGTTCTTC	CASSSVGALFEQFF
15	TRBV27	TRBJ2-7	few	-	TGTGCCAGCAGTTCCTCCCTGGGGGGTAGGTACGAGCAGTACTTC	CASSSSLGGRYEQYF
15	TRBV12-3/TRBV12-4	TRBJ1-1	few	-	TGTGCCAGCATTCTAAACCTACAGGTAATCACTGAAGCTTTCTTT	CASILNLQVITEAFF
13	TRBV7-2	TRBJ2-3	-	-	TGTGCAACGTCTGAGGGGGGCGAGGATACGCAGTATTTT	CATSEGGEDTQYF
17	TRBV5-6	TRBJ2-7	-	TRBD1	TGTGCCAGCAGCTCGGGCTGGACAGGGGGCAGCTCCTACGAGCAGTACTTC	CASSSGWTGGSSYEQYF
14	TRBV20-1	TRBJ2-7	few	TRBD2	TGCAGTGCTAGAGATGCAGGGAGGGCCTACGAGCAGTACTTC	CSARDAGRAYEQYF
17	TRBV7-2	TRBJ2-3	-	TRBD2	TGTGCCAGCAGCTACCTCGGACTAGCGGGGGGTCGAGATACGCAGTATTTT	CASSYLGLAGGRDTQYF
15	TRBV7-9	TRBJ2-7	-	TRBD1	TGTGCCAGCAGCCCCGCGGACAGGCCAGCCTACGAGCAGTACTTC	CASSPADRPAYEQYF
14	TRBV6-6	TRBJ2-7	-	-	TGTGCCAGCGGGTACTCAGGGGAGGCGGCTTCCCAGTACTTC	CASGYSGEAASQYF
13	TRBV29-1	TRBJ1-1	-	-	TGCAGCGGCTATGGACGGGACCGCACTGAAGCTTTCTTT	CSGYGRDRTEAFF
16	TRBV20-1	TRBJ2-6	many	TRBD1	TGCAGTGCTACTGGACAGGGGGCATCTGGGGCCAACGTCCTGACTTTC	CSATGQGASGANVLTF
17	TRBV5-1	TRBJ2-4	few	-	TGCGCCAGCAGCCCCATTGGGGGCGTTTCGTCCAAAAACATTCAGTACTTC	CASSPIGGVSSKNIQYF
14	TRBV20-1	TRBJ1-5	once	-	TGCAGTGCTGGGGAAGCAGGGAAAAATCAGCCCCAGCATTTT	CSAGEAGKNQPQHF
13	TRBV20-1	TRBJ1-6	-	-	TGCAGTGTAACCCAGGGAGCTGATTCACCCCTCCACTTT	CSVTQGADSPLHF
15	TRBV11-2	TRBJ2-3	-	TRBD2	TGTGCCAGCAGCTTTCCGGGGGGGCCGTTGGATACGCAGTATTTT	CASSFPGGPLDTQYF